This T cell receptor (beta chain) was retrieved from a study of graft-versus-host responses after intestinal transplantation. General study points: The authors found GvH clones in recipient marrow, some appearing first in ileum or blood.

Of note for this clone: Its antigen remains unidentified.

Trimming removed 5 bases from V and 7 bases from J, with 17 bases in between. The CDR3 runs 14 residues. Germline CDR1 reads LNHDA; CDR2 reads SQIVND (reference sequence). Repertoires were generated with immunoSEQ multiplex PCR, while TCRdb's copy carries only in-frame clones and drops some. Of around 87,000 clones in the sample, 80% to 95% were seen once. The sample consisted of unstimulated CD8+ T cells sorted from spleen or lymph node cells, taken before transplant. This clonotype was sampled from a human donor who was the organ donor for an intestinal transplant. V and J are TRBV19 and TRBJ1-1, with D tentatively TRBD1 (5 bases). In DNA, the CDR3 is TGTGCCAGTAGTGCAAATTTCCCGGGACTTGAAGCTTTCTTT. This sequence encodes CASSANFPGLEAFF.